This T cell receptor (beta chain) comes out of a study of blood T cell repertoires in COVID-19. At the level of the study: The United States, Italy and Spain were the sources of the acute and convalescent COVID-19 samples. Nucleic acid was either cDNA or gDNA, and it came from T cells, B-cell-depleted T cells, or PBMCs.

Original processing notes: Reference gene primer amplification in the assay estimated nucleated cell counts. Profiled with immunoSEQ multiplex PCR; TCRdb holds only in-frame clones, not every one. For V, J and clone size, that table is used; D and trimming come from the DNA. The sample includes some 200,000 clones, 80% to 90% of them seen just once. Germline loops: CDR1 MNHNS, CDR2 SASEGT. CDR3 size: 14 residues. Trimming took off 3 bases at V and 6 bases at J, with 14 bases between the two ends. The sequenced sample consisted of peripheral blood. The sequence came from a woman aged 18-29 years who had recovered from COVID-19. The chain recombines TRBV6-1 with TRBJ1-1; D perhaps matches TRBD1 (6 bases). CDR3 in DNA: TGTGCCAGCAGTGACGGCAGGGGTATCCCTGAAGCTTTCTTT. Protein sequence: CASSDGRGIPEAFF.